This TCR beta chain was documented in a study of T cell repertoires in cytomegalovirus infection. Across the study: Both recently identified HLA-C-restricted and well-studied HLA-B-restricted CMV epitopes were used in the study. TCR beta signatures that were public indicated CMV infection and matching HLA type. Study-level points and caveats: Dominating the ex vivo response were HLA-C-restricted CMV-specific TCR beta clonotypes.

In the case of this clonotype: What it recognizes is unknown.

CDR1 SGHNT and CDR2 YYREEE come from the germline V gene (reference sequence). The V and J ends lost 1 base and 4 bases, in that order; junction bases with no gene match: 5. The CDR3 sequence is 15 residues long. TCRdb fed the reads into MiXCR, producing one record per CDR3 protein. The sample shows over 250,000 distinct CDR3 sequences, 20% to 25% of them seen only once. The rearrangement joins TRBV5-4 to TRBJ2-3, with TRBD2 matching 8 bases. Sample: cultured PBMCs, taken from culture after CMV antigen stimulation. The TCR sequence derives from a human donor in good health (CMV status not recorded). Some clones in this sample may be carry-over from other donors' samples. This CDR3 reads CASSLSSGSADTQYF. The DNA for the CDR3 is TGTGCCAGCAGCTTGTCGAGCGGGAGCGCAGATACGCAGTATTTT.